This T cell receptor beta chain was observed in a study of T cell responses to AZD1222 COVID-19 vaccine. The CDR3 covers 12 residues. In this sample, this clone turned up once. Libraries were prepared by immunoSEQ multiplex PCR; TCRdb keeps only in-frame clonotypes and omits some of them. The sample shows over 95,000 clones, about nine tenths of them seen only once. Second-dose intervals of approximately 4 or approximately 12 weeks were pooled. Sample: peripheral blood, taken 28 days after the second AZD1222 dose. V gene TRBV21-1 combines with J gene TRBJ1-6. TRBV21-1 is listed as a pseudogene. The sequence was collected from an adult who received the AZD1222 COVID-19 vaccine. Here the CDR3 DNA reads TGTGCCAGCAGCAAAGGGAACTCACCCCTCCACTTT. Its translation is CASSKGNSPLHF.